The 6 T cell receptor beta chains listed next were all sequenced from one sample in a study of long-term antiretroviral therapy in people with HIV. At survey level, the immunoSEQ assay was run in its v3.0 version. Method: immunoSEQ multiplex PCR; TCRdb's copy keeps in-frame clones and lacks some. This sample yields under 30,000 clones, of which around 92% are seen a single time; 2.7% belongs to the top ten. Here the sequenced sample was unsorted PBMCs, taken 7.4 years after starting antiretroviral therapy. Receptors originate from a man aged 50 to 59 with HIV.

The table lists this clone with a count of one. This chain links TRBV5-1 with TRBJ1-4; tentative D call: TRBD1 (6 bases). The CDR3 spans 13 residues. Germline V lookup: CDR1 SGHRS, CDR2 YFSETQ. Trimming removed 5 bases from V and 3 bases from J, with 8 bases in between. The CDR3 is CASRQGPNEKLFF. The CDR3 coding sequence is TGCGCCAGCAGACAGGGTCCTAATGAAAAACTGTTTTTT. Based on the CDR3 plus reference TRBV5-1 and TRBJ1-4, the full variable domain is KAGVTQTPRYLIKTRGQQVTLSCSPISGHRSVSWYQQTPGQGLQFLFEYFSETQRNKGNFPGRFSGRQFSNSRSEMNVSTLELGDSALYLCASRQGPNEKLFFGSGTQLSVL.

V usage is TRBV6-5 and J usage is TRBJ2-7; TRBD2 agrees at 11 bases. Germline V CDR1 and CDR2: MNHEY, SVGAGI. V was clipped by 6 bases and J by 9 bases; unmatched bases: 7. The CDR3 consists of 13 residues. CDR3 bases: TGTGCCAGCAGCACGGGACTAGCGGTTGGGCAGTACTTC. Translation: CASSTGLAVGQYF.

The chain combines TRBV6-7 with TRBJ1-2; 9 bases are a match to TRBD1. TRBV6-7 is given ORF status, its function remaining uncertain. The CDR3 runs 12 residues. J gave up 12 bases and V 5 bases, and 7 bases lay outside the gene matches. CDR3 bases: TGTGCCAGCAGTGACTGGGACAGGGCGGACACCTTC. It translates to CASSDWDRADTF.

J is TRBJ1-2 and V is TRBV5-4; 9 bases are shared with TRBD1. The CDR3 consists of 16 residues. The ends lost 4 bases at V and 3 bases at J; junction bases unmatched: 10. From germline, CDR1 is SGHNT and CDR2 YYREEE (reference sequence). Here the CDR3 DNA reads TGTGCCAGCAGCCTCGGGGTCGGACAGGGGTACTATGGCTACACCTTC. Translating gives CASSLGVGQGYYGYTF.

V gene TRBV7-9 combines with J gene TRBJ2-2, with TRBD1 identical over 11 bases. Germline-derived CDR1 and CDR2 are SEHNR and FQNEAQ (reference sequence). The length of the CDR3 is 16 residues. Trimming at V came to 5 bases and at J to 4 bases, leaving 6 bases not matched to a gene. The CDR3 bases are TGTGCCAGCAGCACCTCCGGGACAGGGGGCACCGGGGAGCTGTTTTTT. Its translation is CASSTSGTGGTGELFF.

This rearrangement joins TRBV7-3 to TRBJ2-2; a possible D gene is TRBD2 (5 bases). This CDR3 contains 15 residues. Germline-derived CDR1 and CDR2 are SGHTA and FQGTGA. V lost 2 bases to trimming and J lost 4 bases, with 11 bases between them. CDR3 DNA: TGTGCCAGCAGCTTAGCCGGGGATTCCACCGGGGAGCTGTTTTTT. This sequence encodes CASSLAGDSTGELFF.